The table lists the clone carrying this T cell receptor beta chain with many counts. There were no patients who had received any treatment before thyroid surgery. The source of the sample is a study of metastatic and nonmetastatic thyroid tumors. The CDR3 has 14 amino acids. Germline values: CDR1 MDHEN, CDR2 SYDVKM. Trimming cost V 7 bases and J 7 bases, with 17 bases left between them. TCRdb redid the clone calls on the PCR reads using MiXCR. Among approximately 28,000 clones listed, roughly 15% were seen once. The TCR sequence derives from a male donor with papillary thyroid cancer or a benign thyroid nodule (not recorded which). Some clones in this sample may be carry-over from other donors' samples. Material: blood. V gene TRBV28 combines with J gene TRBJ2-4, with D possibly being TRBD2 (6 bases). Here the CDR3 DNA reads TGTGCCAGCACCCCTTCTCCCCGGGGGAACATTCAGTACTTC. Its protein is CASTPSPRGNIQYF.